Below, one T cell receptor (beta chain) is given with its context. This sample was included in a study of blood T cell repertoires in COVID-19. Produced via immunoSEQ multiplex PCR; TCRdb's table is partial and in-frame only. The sample includes some 200,000 clones, over 70% of them seen just once. This clonotype originated in a woman in her sixties or seventies with acute or convalescent COVID-19. The specimen was peripheral blood.

CDR3 residues: CASSEEGLAYNEQFF. CDR3 bases: TGTGCCAGCAGTGAGGAGGGACTAGCGTACAATGAGCAGTTCTTC. The gene calls are TRBV2 and TRBJ2-1; 10 bases line up with TRBD2. The CDR3 is made up of 15 amino acids. CDR1 and CDR2 from the germline V gene are SNHLY and FYNNEI. The V segment lost 3 bases and the J segment 4 bases; nucleotides outside the gene matches: 3. Using reference TRBV2 and TRBJ2-1 for the parts outside the CDR3, the full variable domain is EPEVTQTPSHQVTQMGQEVILRCVPISNHLYFYWYRQILGQKVEFLVSFYNNEISEKSEIFDDQFSVERPDGSNFTLKIRSTKLEDSAMYFCASSEEGLAYNEQFFGPGTRLTVL.